This T cell receptor (beta chain) was sequenced for a study of cytomegalovirus exposure and HLA in healthy donors. Remarks on this clone: Its specificity is not known.

Both 60 Vbeta primers and 13 Jbeta primers went into the PCR. The method was immunoSEQ multiplex PCR; TCRdb's version includes in-frame clones alone and lacks a portion of them. The sample consists of 81,000 or so clones, 70% to 85% of them appearing once. Trimming took 10 bases from V and 4 from J; bases not matched to a gene: 2. Per the germline V gene, CDR1 is ENHRY and CDR2 is SYGVKD. CDR3 length equals 11 residues. General study findings and limits: TCR association rates varied by HLA locus in a later analysis, with DRB1 highest and HLA-C lowest. Later analysis suggested most CMV-associated TCR beta chains were HLA-restricted.

The sequence was obtained from a man aged 50-60 years in good health and CMV-seropositive. Sequencing was done on a sample of PBMCs. J is TRBJ2-3 and V is TRBV10-3; TRBD2 aligns across 7 bases. In DNA form, the CDR3 reads TGTGCCAGCCGGGGGGCAGATACGCAGTATTTT. This gives the protein CASRGADTQYF.